A single sample gave rise to the 32 T cell receptor beta chains below, sequenced in a study of tumor and adjacent non-tumor tissue in lung cancer. The library came from three nested PCR rounds adapted from ARM-PCR protocols. TCRdb independently ran MiXCR on the multiplex PCR reads; one entry per CDR3 protein. The sample has over 110,000 distinct CDR3 sequences; around 66% are singletons. The template was RNA from unsorted bulk tissue. The sample comprised lung tumor tissue. Receptor source: a man in his 60s with small cell lung cancer.

Notes on this clonotype: One end of the junction fails to match germline, which may point to a read error. This chain uses TRBV11-2 with TRBJ1-3; D gene unclear. The CDR3 runs 15 residues. The germline V gene encodes CDR1 SGHAT and CDR2 FQNNGV. The CDR3 sequence is CASSSWAFSVNTIYF. DNA for the CDR3: TGTGCCAGCAGCTCCTGGGCGTTCTCTGTAAACACCATATATTTT. The whole variable domain, remainder taken from reference TRBV11-2 and TRBJ1-3, is EAGVAQSPRYKIIEKRQSVAFWCNPISGHATLYWYQQILGQGPKLLIQFQNNGVVDDSQLPKDRFSAERLKGVDSTLKIQPAKLEDSAVYLCASSSWAFSVNTIYFGEGSWLTVV.

On this clonotype itself: One end of the junction does not line up with germline, which may come from a read error. The chain joins TRBV5-1 to TRBJ2-3; TRBD1 matches 9 bases. This CDR3 has 14 amino acids. The germline gives CDR1 SGHRS, CDR2 YFSETQ. CDR3 sequence: CASSDGTGFNTQYF. As DNA, the CDR3 is TGCGCCAGCAGCGACGGGACAGGGTTTAATACACAGTATTTT.

As for this clonotype: The germline gene is not matched at one end of the junction; a read error may be the cause. The chain is built from TRBV11-2 and TRBJ1-2; D is perhaps TRBD1 (5 bases). CDR1 and CDR2 from the germline V gene are SGHAT and FQNNGV. The CDR3 length is 13 residues. DNA of the CDR3: TGTGTCAGCAGCGTAATAGGGGTAGGCGGCTACACCTTC. Protein sequence: CVSSVIGVGGYTF.

For this clonotype: An end of the junction differs from the germline gene, which may be a read error. The chain uses TRBV6-1 and TRBJ2-2, with a weak D call TRBD1 (6 bases). The CDR3 length is 14 residues. The germline V gene has CDR1 MNHNS and CDR2 SASEGT. The CDR3 nucleotides read TGTGCCAGCACCCGGACAGCGAACACCGGGGAGCCGTTTTTT. The encoded protein is CASTRTANTGEPFF.

This clonotype was seen once. Relative to the germline gene, one junction end is altered; a read error may explain this. The rearrangement joins TRBV6-1 to TRBJ2-7; D is uncertain. Per the germline V gene, CDR1 is MNHNS and CDR2 is SASEGT. There are 11 residues in the CDR3. In nucleotides, the CDR3 is TGTGCCAGCAGTGAATTCTACGGGCAGTACTTC. This encodes CASSEFYGQYF.

To note about this clonotype: The final CDR3 position lacks the conserved phenylalanine or tryptophan, pointing to a likely read error. This chain links TRBV29-1 with TRBJ2-1; 7 bases line up with TRBD2. There are 15 residues in the CDR3. From germline, CDR1 is SQVTM and CDR2 ANQGSEA. V shed 6 bases, J shed 6 bases, and the junction held 14 bases outside the gene matches. The CDR3 loop reads CSVGLTEVSSNEQFL. The CDR3 DNA is TGCAGCGTGGGACTAACGGAAGTTTCGTCCAATGAGCAGTTCCTC.

The V call is TRBV4-2, the J call TRBJ2-3; D remains ambiguous. The CDR3 runs to 16 residues. Looked up from germline, CDR1 is LGHNA and CDR2 is YNFKEQ. Between the trimmed V and J ends, which lost 4 bases and 4 bases, there was a span of 18 bases. Written as DNA, the CDR3 is TGTGCCAGCAGCCCTGTGTCCCCAAAGGAAGCAGATACGCAGTATTTT. Protein sequence: CASSPVSPKEADTQYF.

About this clonotype: Possible read error: a much larger clone is one base away. This sequence joins TRBV6-6 and TRBJ2-1; 7 bases match TRBD1. The CDR3 has 16 residues. Germline values: CDR1 MNHNY, CDR2 SVGAGI (reference sequence). With 7 bases clipped from V and 7 bases from J, the junction kept 16 bases outside the gene matches. CDR3 nucleotides: TGTGCCAGCACCCTCCCCCTAGGCTTGGACAGGAATGAGCAGTTCTTC. It translates to CASTLPLGLDRNEQFF.

A few counts support this clonotype. CDR3 in amino acids: CASSLTGTAQETQYF. CDR3 nucleotides: TGTGCCAGCAGTCTCACCGGGACAGCCCAAGAGACCCAGTACTTC. The J gene is TRBJ2-5, the V gene TRBV28, with 7 bases fitting TRBD1. J gave up 1 base and V 5 bases, and 7 bases lay outside the gene matches. There are 15 residues in the CDR3. Germline CDR1 MDHEN, CDR2 SYDVKM.

This chain joins TRBV29-1 and TRBJ2-7, with a weak D call TRBD2 (6 bases). The CDR3 is 13 amino acids. Germline CDR1 is SQVTM and CDR2 is ANQGSEA. Trimming left V 7 bases short and J 4 bases short, with 17 bases between. The CDR3 coding sequence is TGCAGCGCCGATTGCGGGAATGGGTACGAGCAGTACTTC. Protein product: CSADCGNGYEQYF.

Of note for this clonotype: This is likely a read error, given that the CDR3 carries no conserved phenylalanine or tryptophan at its end. V usage is TRBV29-1 and J usage is TRBJ2-1; TRBD2 matches 7 bases. Germline values: CDR1 SQVTM, CDR2 ANQGSEA. Losses at the gene ends were 7 bases for V and 7 bases for J; bases not matched to a gene: 1. This CDR3 is 10 amino acids long. The CDR3 here is CSGGGNEQFY. CDR3 nucleotides: TGCAGCGGGGGAGGGAATGAGCAGTTCTAC.

As for this clonotype: This may come from a read error, since a much larger clone is one base off. The CDR3 end shows no conserved phenylalanine or tryptophan, and so a read error is likely. The chain recombines TRBV29-1 with TRBJ2-5; 8 bases align to TRBD1. V trimming: 7 bases; J trimming: 5 bases; junction bases outside the gene matches: 6. The germline V gene has CDR1 SQVTM and CDR2 ANQGSEA. This CDR3 contains 12 residues. The CDR3 DNA is TGCAGCGGGGCAGGGGGCGCCGAGACCCAGTACTTA. Amino acids: CSGAGGAETQYL.

Remarks on this clonotype: One junction end does not reproduce the germline sequence, and a read error may be involved. The V and J genes are TRBV14 and TRBJ2-3; TRBD1 matches 7 bases. This CDR3 spans 16 amino acids. Germline CDR1 reads SGHDN; CDR2 reads FVKESK. The CDR3: CAISQLQGMGTDTQYF. As DNA, the CDR3 is TGTGCCATCAGCCAACTACAGGGGATGGGCACAGATACGCAGTATTTT.

At least ten counts were recorded for this clonotype. The chain has TRBV5-1 and TRBJ1-1; D remains unclear. Germline V CDR1 and CDR2: SGHRS, YFSETQ. Trimming took 2 bases from V and 1 from J, leaving 3 bases between them. The CDR3 has 12 residues. The CDR3 protein is CASSFGNTEAFF. CDR3 DNA sequence: TGCGCCAGCAGCTTCGGGAACACTGAAGCTTTCTTT.

This clonotype was seen only a few times. This may arise from a read error, as a much more abundant clone is one base away. The CDR3 does not close with the conserved phenylalanine or tryptophan, likely indicating a read error. The chain recombines TRBV6-1 with TRBJ1-1; D call uncertain. CDR1 and CDR2 (germline): MNHNS, SASEGT. V was clipped by 2 bases and J by 5 bases, with 15 bases between them. This CDR3 spans 15 amino acids. The DNA for the CDR3 is TGTGCCAGCAGTGAACGCGACGAAATTGGGACTGAAGCTTTCTCT. As protein: CASSERDEIGTEAFS.

A word on this clonotype: Because it lacks the conserved phenylalanine or tryptophan at the end, this CDR3 is likely a read error. DNA for the CDR3: TGCGCCAGCACCGGGGTTGGGGATGGCTACACCTTA. This sequence encodes CASTGVGDGYTL. This chain uses TRBV4-1 with TRBJ1-2; D is uncertain. The CDR3 is made up of 12 amino acids. The germline V gene encodes CDR1 MGHRA and CDR2 YSYEKL. Trimming took off 7 bases at V and 6 bases at J, with 12 bases between the two ends.

Notes on this clonotype: The junction shows a germline mismatch at one end, possibly a read error. The chain has TRBV20-1 and TRBJ2-7; possible D gene TRBD2, 5 bases. The CDR3 is made up of 15 amino acids. CDR1 is DFQATT, CDR2 SNEGSKA, per germline (reference sequence). The CDR3: CCAKSNGNLVYEQYF. The CDR3 coding sequence is TGCTGTGCTAAATCTAACGGGAACCTGGTCTACGAGCAGTACTTC.

This clonotype was found once. One junction end disagrees with the germline gene, perhaps due to a read error. This chain links TRBV29-1 with TRBJ2-5; a possible D gene is TRBD2 (6 bases). This CDR3 contains 12 residues. CDR1 and CDR2 from the germline V gene are SQVTM and ANQGSEA. CDR3 sequence: CSVWISGETHYF. CDR3 bases: TGCAGTGTTTGGATTTCGGGAGAGACCCATTACTTC.

The chain recombines TRBV6-5 with TRBJ2-7; a weak D match, TRBD1 (5 bases). CDR3 length: 15 residues. V was shortened by 5 bases and J by 0 bases, with 14 bases between the two germline ends. The germline CDR1 and CDR2 sequences are MNHEY and SVGAGI. CDR3 protein: CASSLLGASSYEQYV. CDR3 sequence (DNA): TGTGCCAGCAGTCTCCTAGGGGCTAGCTCCTACGAGCAGTACGTC.

To note about this clonotype: A much larger clone lies a single base off, so this may be a read error. This chain joins TRBV20-1 and TRBJ2-2, with D maybe TRBD1 (6 bases). V dropped 0 bases and J dropped 3 bases, with 17 bases sitting between them. CDR1 is DFQATT and CDR2 is SNEGSKA in the germline V gene (reference sequence). The CDR3 is made up of 17 amino acids. The CDR3 DNA reads TGCAGTGCTAGAGACTCGCTAGGGGGAGTTGACACCGGGGAGCTGTTTTTT. Amino acids: CSARDSLGGVDTGELFF.

With regard to this clonotype: The junction shows a germline mismatch at one end, possibly a read error. The V call is TRBV12-3 or TRBV12-4, the J call TRBJ2-5, with 8 bases matching TRBD2. CDR3 length: 14 amino acids. In nucleotides, the CDR3 is TGTGCCAGCAGTCTTGGACTAGCTCGAGAGTCCCAGTACTTC. As protein: CASSLGLARESQYF.

With respect to this clonotype: As the CDR3 is not closed by the conserved phenylalanine or tryptophan, this likely results from a read error. V and J are TRBV11-2 and TRBJ2-1, with D maybe TRBD1 (5 bases). Per the germline V gene, CDR1 is SGHAT and CDR2 is FQNNGV. Trimming left V 10 bases short and J 5 bases short, with 18 bases between. CDR3 length: 14 amino acids. CDR3 DNA: TGTGCCAACCAGATGCAGCAGGGCGACAATGAGCAGTTCATC. Translation: CANQMQQGDNEQFI.

Points on this clonotype: Given the absence of the conserved phenylalanine or tryptophan at the CDR3 end, a read error is likely. The CDR3 is CTSSPPHRGRVNEQFI. The CDR3 region has the DNA TGTACCAGCAGTCCGCCCCACAGGGGGCGCGTTAATGAGCAGTTCATC. The chain combines TRBV28 with TRBJ2-1; 9 bases are shared with TRBD1. CDR1 and CDR2 (germline): MDHEN, SYDVKM. The CDR3 is 16 residues long.

This clonotype was recorded only once. This chain uses TRBV12-3 or TRBV12-4 with TRBJ2-1, with 8 bases identical to TRBD2. After removal of 2 bases from V and 3 bases from J, the junction contained 12 bases not matched to a gene. The CDR3 length is 18 residues. The CDR3: CASSLILLGTSVYNEQFF. CDR3 coding DNA: TGTGCCAGCAGTTTAATACTCTTGGGGACTAGTGTCTACAATGAGCAGTTCTTC.

Points on this clonotype: The junction departs from the called germline gene at one end, perhaps through a read error. The chain employs TRBV11-3 and TRBJ2-5, with no clear D. Germline lookup yields CDR1 SGHNT and CDR2 YENEEA. The CDR3 is 15 residues long. The CDR3 DNA sequence: TGTGCCAGCAGCGCTGACATGGGGTCTCAAGAGACCCAGTACTTT. Its translation is CASSADMGSQETQYF.

As regards this clonotype: The junction does not match germline at one end; this may be a read error. This CDR3 reads CPSSLMGQNTGELFF. The CDR3, as DNA: TGTCCCAGCAGTTTAATGGGACAGAACACCGGGGAGCTGTTTTTT. The V gene is TRBV28, the J gene TRBJ2-2; maybe TRBD1 (6 bases). CDR1 MDHEN and CDR2 SYDVKM come from the germline V gene. This CDR3 is 15 amino acids long.

In this sample, this clonotype turned up many times. The chain joins TRBV11-1 to TRBJ2-3; no reliable D call. Trimming left V 5 bases short and J 1 base short, with 22 bases between. There are 18 residues in the CDR3. CDR1 is SGHAT, CDR2 FQDESV, per germline (reference sequence). The CDR3 DNA sequence: TGTGCCAGCAGCCTGAGTCCAGCCACGTCCTGGGGCACAGATACGCAGTATTTT. Protein product: CASSLSPATSWGTDTQYF.

The chain couples TRBV6-5 to TRBJ2-2; a weak D match, TRBD1 (5 bases). Germline V lookup: CDR1 MNHEY, CDR2 SVGAGI. V was pared by 8 bases and J by 4 bases, with 14 bases between. The CDR3 is made up of 14 amino acids. The CDR3 spells CASGASTGTGELFF. The CDR3 DNA reads TGTGCCAGCGGGGCCTCGACGGGCACCGGGGAGCTGTTTTTT.

This clonotype turned up a few times. V and J are TRBV10-3 and TRBJ1-2; D perhaps matches TRBD1 (6 bases). Germline V lookup: CDR1 ENHRY, CDR2 SYGVKD. There are 14 residues in the CDR3. V shed 6 bases and J shed 1 base, with 12 bases lying between them. This CDR3 reads CAIRKTGVNYGYTF. The DNA of the CDR3 is TGTGCCATCAGGAAGACAGGAGTTAACTATGGCTACACCTTC.

Remarks on this clonotype: Sequence at one end of the junction differs from germline and may be a read error. The CDR3 protein is CASSRETNRGPAIYGNTF. The DNA of the CDR3 is TGTGCCAGCAGCCGAGAGACAAACAGGGGTCCAGCTATCTATGGCAACACCTTC. The V and J genes are TRBV7-8 and TRBJ1-2; TRBD1 matches 7 bases. Per germline, CDR1 SGHVS and CDR2 FQNEAQ. The CDR3 runs to 18 residues.

Only a few counts were recorded for this clonotype. The V gene is TRBV20-1, the J gene TRBJ2-3; no clear D gene. The V end lost 4 bases, the J end lost 0 bases, and 11 bases lay between the germline ends. The CDR3 is 14 amino acids. Germline CDR1 is DFQATT and CDR2 is SNEGSKA (reference sequence). CDR3: CSATLGLSTDTQYF. The CDR3 DNA sequence: TGCAGTGCTACTCTGGGCCTAAGCACAGATACGCAGTATTTT.

To note about this clonotype: A much larger clone is a single base away; this may be a read error. The V call is TRBV12-3 or TRBV12-4, the J call TRBJ2-7; D is unresolved. Trimming pared 4 bases from V and 3 bases from J, leaving 10 bases between. The CDR3 covers 13 residues. CDR3 residues: CASSSKHHYEQYF. The CDR3 bases are TGTGCCAGCAGTTCGAAACACCACTACGAGCAGTACTTC.